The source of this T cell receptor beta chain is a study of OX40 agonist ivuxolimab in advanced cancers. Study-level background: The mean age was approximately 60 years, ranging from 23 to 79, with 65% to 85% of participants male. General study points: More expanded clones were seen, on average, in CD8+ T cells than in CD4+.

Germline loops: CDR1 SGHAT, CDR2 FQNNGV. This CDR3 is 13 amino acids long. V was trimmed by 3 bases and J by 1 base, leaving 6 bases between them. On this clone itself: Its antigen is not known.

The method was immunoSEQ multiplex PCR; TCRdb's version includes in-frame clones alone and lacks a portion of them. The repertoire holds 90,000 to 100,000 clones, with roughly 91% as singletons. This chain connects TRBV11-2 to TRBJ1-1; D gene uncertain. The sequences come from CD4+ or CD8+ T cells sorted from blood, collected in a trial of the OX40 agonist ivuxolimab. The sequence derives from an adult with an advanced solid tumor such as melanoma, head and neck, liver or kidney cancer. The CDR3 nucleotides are TGTGCCAGCAGCTTTGGGAAGAACACTGAAGCTTTCTTT. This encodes CASSFGKNTEAFF.